Here is one T cell receptor (beta chain) with its context. This record belongs to a study of blood T cell repertoires in COVID-19. For the study at large: The recovered donors of Cohort 3 showed two negative PCRs, clearance, or symptom resolution.

Sequenced by immunoSEQ multiplex PCR; TCRdb stores in-frame clones only, minus some. The sample consists of 400,000 or so clones, about 87% of them appearing once. CDR3 length: 14 amino acids. V dropped 7 bases and J dropped 5 bases, with 17 bases sitting between them. Germline V gene sequence: CDR1 MDHEN, CDR2 SYDVKM. The clonotype comes from a middle-aged man in a cohort exposed to, infected with or recovered from COVID-19 (not recorded which). The chain joins TRBV28 to TRBJ1-2; tentative D call: TRBD1 (6 bases). Sequenced: PBMCs or T cells enriched from blood (not recorded which). CDR3 sequence: CASNGQRGWYGYTF. The CDR3 region has the DNA TGTGCCAGCAATGGGCAGAGGGGGTGGTATGGCTACACCTTC.